This entry describes one T cell receptor beta chain. As yet, its antigen is unknown. The CDR3 runs 15 residues. V lost 4 bases and J 3 bases, leaving 15 bases between the germline ends. The germline V gene encodes CDR1 SGHDN and CDR2 FVKESK. The data are from a study of blood T cells in healthy people across ages. A J-beta primer mix and a sample-barcoded 5' primer were used in a second PCR of roughly 6 to 11 cycles. Through a template-switch adaptor with 12 random nucleotides, each cDNA molecule received a tag. TCRdb used MiXCR to reprocess the 5' RACE reads, holding one entry per CDR3 protein. The sample has about 970,000 distinct CDR3 sequences, about 51% seen once; the top ten hold over 20%. Each sample used at least 6 million PBMCs. The extraction recovered at least 5.5 micrograms of total RNA per sample. Points from the study as a whole: Strong correlation was found linking TCR beta diversity to naive T cell percentage.

This TCR was sampled from an older woman in good health. V usage is TRBV14 and J usage is TRBJ2-5; maybe TRBD1 (6 bases). Sequencing was carried out using blood. The CDR3 coding sequence is TGTGCCAGCAGCCGAAGCTGCAGGGGAGAAGAGACCCAGTACTTC. It encodes CASSRSCRGEETQYF.